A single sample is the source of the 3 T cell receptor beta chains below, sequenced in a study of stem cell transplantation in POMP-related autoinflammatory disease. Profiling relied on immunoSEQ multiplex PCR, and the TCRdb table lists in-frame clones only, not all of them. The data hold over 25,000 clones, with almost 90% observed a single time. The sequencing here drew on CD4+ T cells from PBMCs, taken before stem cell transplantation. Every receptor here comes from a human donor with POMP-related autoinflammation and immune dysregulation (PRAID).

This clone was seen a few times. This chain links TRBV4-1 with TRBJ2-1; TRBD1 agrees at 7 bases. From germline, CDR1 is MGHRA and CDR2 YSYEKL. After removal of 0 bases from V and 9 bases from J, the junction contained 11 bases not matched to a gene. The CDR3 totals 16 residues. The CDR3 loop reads CASSQDGTGVVSEQFF. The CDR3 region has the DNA TGCGCCAGCAGCCAAGATGGTACAGGGGTGGTCAGTGAGCAGTTCTTC.

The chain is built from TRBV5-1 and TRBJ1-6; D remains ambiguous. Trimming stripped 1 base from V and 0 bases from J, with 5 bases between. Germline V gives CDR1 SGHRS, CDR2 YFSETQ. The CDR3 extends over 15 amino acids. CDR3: CASSLYSSYNSPLHF. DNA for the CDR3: TGCGCCAGCAGCTTGTACAGCTCCTATAATTCACCCCTCCACTTT.

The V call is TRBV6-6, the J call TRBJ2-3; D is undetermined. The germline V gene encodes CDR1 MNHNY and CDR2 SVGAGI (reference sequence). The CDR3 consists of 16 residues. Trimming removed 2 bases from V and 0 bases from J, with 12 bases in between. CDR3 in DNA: TGTGCCAGCAGTTACGGAACACCCTCTAGCACAGATACGCAGTATTTT. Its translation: CASSYGTPSSTDTQYF.